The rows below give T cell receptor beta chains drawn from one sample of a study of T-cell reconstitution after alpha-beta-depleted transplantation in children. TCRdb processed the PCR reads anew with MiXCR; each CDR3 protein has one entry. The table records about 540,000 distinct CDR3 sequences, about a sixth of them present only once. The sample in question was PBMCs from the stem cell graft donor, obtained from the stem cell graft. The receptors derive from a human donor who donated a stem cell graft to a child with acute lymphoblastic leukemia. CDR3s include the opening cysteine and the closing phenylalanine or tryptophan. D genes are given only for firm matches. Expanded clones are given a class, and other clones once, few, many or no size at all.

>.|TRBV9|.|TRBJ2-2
CASTNGYTGELFF
TGTGCCAGCACCAACGGGTACACCGGGGAGCTGTTTTTT
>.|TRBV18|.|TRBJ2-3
CASSPRGAAADTQYF
TGTGCCAGCTCACCCCGGGGGGCAGCCGCGGATACGCAGTATTTT
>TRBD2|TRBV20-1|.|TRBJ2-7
CSATRGGSYEQYF
TGCAGTGCTACCCGGGGCGGGAGCTACGAGCAGTACTTC
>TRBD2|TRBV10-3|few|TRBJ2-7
CAITGLAGYEQYF
TGTGCCATCACCGGACTAGCGGGATACGAGCAGTACTTC
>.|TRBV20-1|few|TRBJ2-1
CSARVHFIPTQSSYNEQFF
TGCAGTGCTAGGGTACACTTCATCCCCACCCAGAGCTCCTACAATGAGCAGTTCTTC
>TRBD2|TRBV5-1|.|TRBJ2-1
CASQTSGRRNEQFF
TGCGCCAGCCAAACTAGCGGGAGGCGCAATGAGCAGTTCTTC
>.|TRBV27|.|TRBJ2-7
CASTSTGTYYEQYF
TGTGCCAGCACTTCTACAGGAACCTACTACGAGCAGTACTTC
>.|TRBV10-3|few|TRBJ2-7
CAIKDSSYEQYF
TGTGCCATCAAAGACAGCTCCTACGAGCAGTACTTC
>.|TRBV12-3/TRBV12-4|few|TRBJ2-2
CASSLGGWGTGELFF
TGTGCCAGCAGTTTAGGGGGATGGGGCACCGGGGAGCTGTTTTTT
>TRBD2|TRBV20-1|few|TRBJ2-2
CSAPPGLETGELFF
TGCAGTGCCCCTCCGGGACTAGAGACCGGGGAGCTGTTTTTT
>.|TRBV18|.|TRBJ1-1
CASVTINDRLNTEAFF
TGTGCCAGCGTCACCATAAACGACAGACTGAACACTGAAGCTTTCTTT
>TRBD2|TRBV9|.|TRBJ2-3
CASSVAPSGSTDTQYF
TGTGCCAGCAGCGTAGCGCCTAGCGGGAGCACAGATACGCAGTATTTT
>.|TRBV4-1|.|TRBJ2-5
CASRREGVRETQYF
TGCGCCAGCAGGCGCGAAGGGGTGCGGGAGACCCAGTACTTC
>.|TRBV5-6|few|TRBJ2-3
CASSLPSTATTDTQYF
TGTGCCAGCAGCTTGCCTTCGACAGCGACCACAGATACGCAGTATTTT
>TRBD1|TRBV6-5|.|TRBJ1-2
CASSSRTGGSYGYTF
TGTGCCAGCAGTTCCAGGACAGGGGGTAGCTATGGCTACACCTTC
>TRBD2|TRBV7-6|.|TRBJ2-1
CASSFAGGAYNEQFF
TGTGCCAGCAGCTTCGCTGGGGGGGCCTACAATGAGCAGTTCTTC
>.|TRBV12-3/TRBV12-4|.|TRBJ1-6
CASSFGAGVNSPLHF
TGTGCCAGCAGTTTTGGGGCAGGGGTTAATTCACCCCTCCACTTT
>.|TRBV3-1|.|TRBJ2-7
CASSPPGRPYEQYF
TGTGCCAGCAGCCCTCCGGGACGCCCCTACGAGCAGTACTTC
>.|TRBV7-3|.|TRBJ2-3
CASSQHPRLTSTDTQYF
TGTGCCAGCAGCCAACATCCCCGACTCACTAGCACAGATACGCAGTATTTT
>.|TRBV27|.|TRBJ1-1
CASSLGAGKAFF
TGTGCCAGCAGTTTGGGGGCAGGTAAAGCTTTCTTT
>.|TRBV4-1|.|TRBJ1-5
CASSQVAASNQPQHF
TGCGCCAGCAGCCAAGTTGCAGCCTCGAATCAGCCCCAGCATTTT
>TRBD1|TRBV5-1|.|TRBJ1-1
CASSLVGQENTEAFF
TGCGCCAGCAGCTTGGTGGGACAGGAGAACACTGAAGCTTTCTTT
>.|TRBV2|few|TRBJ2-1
CASSEGAGFANEQFF
TGTGCCAGCAGTGAAGGGGCGGGATTCGCCAATGAGCAGTTCTTC
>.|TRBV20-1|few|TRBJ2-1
CSADYRRSYNEQFF
TGCAGTGCTGACTATAGAAGATCATACAATGAGCAGTTCTTC
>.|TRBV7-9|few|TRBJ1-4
CASSAPRDGPTNEKLFF
TGTGCCAGCAGCGCCCCCCGGGACGGACCAACTAATGAAAAACTGTTTTTT
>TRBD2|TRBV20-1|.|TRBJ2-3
CSAGAGGSTDTQYF
TGCAGTGCTGGAGCGGGAGGGTCGACAGATACGCAGTATTTT
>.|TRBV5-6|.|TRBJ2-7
CASSPGTVTTYEQYF
TGTGCCAGCAGCCCCGGGACCGTAACAACCTACGAGCAGTACTTC
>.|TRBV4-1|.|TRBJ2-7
CASSRAFSSYEQYF
TGCGCCAGCAGCCGAGCCTTCAGCTCCTACGAGCAGTACTTC
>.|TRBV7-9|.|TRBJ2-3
CASSPSDASGGDTQYF
TGTGCCAGCAGTCCCTCGGACGCCTCCGGGGGAGATACGCAGTATTTT
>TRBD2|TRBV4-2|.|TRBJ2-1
CASSPGTSGNVNEQFF
TGTGCCAGCAGCCCGGGGACTAGCGGGAACGTCAATGAGCAGTTCTTC
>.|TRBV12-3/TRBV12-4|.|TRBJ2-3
CASSLTRAIAPDTQYF
TGTGCCAGCAGTTTAACTAGGGCAATTGCACCAGATACGCAGTATTTT
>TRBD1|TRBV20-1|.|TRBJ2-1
CSARGDRGAFHNEQFF
TGCAGTGCTAGAGGGGACAGGGGGGCCTTTCACAATGAGCAGTTCTTC
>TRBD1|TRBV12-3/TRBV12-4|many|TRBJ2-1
CASSTRQGNEQFF
TGTGCCAGCAGTACAAGACAGGGGAATGAGCAGTTCTTC
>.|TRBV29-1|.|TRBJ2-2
CSVDIAPGELFF
TGCAGCGTTGATATAGCGCCCGGGGAGCTGTTTTTT
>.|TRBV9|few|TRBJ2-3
CASSFPEGRLADTQYF
TGTGCCAGCAGTTTCCCGGAGGGCCGATTGGCGGATACGCAGTATTTT
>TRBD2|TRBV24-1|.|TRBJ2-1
CATKGTSGRHSYNEQFF
TGTGCCACCAAGGGGACTAGCGGGAGGCATTCCTACAATGAGCAGTTCTTC
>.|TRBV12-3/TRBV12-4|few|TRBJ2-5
CASSLFDRVGTQYF
TGTGCCAGCAGTTTATTCGATCGCGTCGGGACCCAGTACTTC
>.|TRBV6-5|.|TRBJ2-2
CASSYSPGTGELFF
TGTGCCAGCAGTTACTCGCCGGGAACCGGGGAGCTGTTTTTT
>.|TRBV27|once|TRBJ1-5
CASSLSDTSRQPQHF
TGTGCCAGCAGTTTATCGGACACTTCGAGGCAGCCCCAGCATTTT
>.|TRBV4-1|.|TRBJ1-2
CASSQAGMYGYTF
TGCGCCAGCAGCCAAGCGGGGATGTATGGCTACACCTTC
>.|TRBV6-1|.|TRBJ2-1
CASRHTQGSSYNEQFF
TGTGCCAGCAGACACACCCAGGGGAGCTCCTACAATGAGCAGTTCTTC
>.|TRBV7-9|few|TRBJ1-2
CASSLGGLGYTF
TGTGCCAGCAGCTTAGGAGGCCTCGGCTACACCTTC
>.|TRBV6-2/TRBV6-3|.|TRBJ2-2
CASNQITGELFF
TGTGCCAGCAACCAGATCACCGGGGAGCTGTTTTTT
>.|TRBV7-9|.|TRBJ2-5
CASLSTGIFQETQYF
TGTGCCAGCCTCTCAACAGGGATCTTCCAAGAGACCCAGTACTTC
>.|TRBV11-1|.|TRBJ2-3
CASIPILRQGLTDTQYF
TGTGCCAGCATCCCCATTTTGAGGCAGGGGTTGACAGATACGCAGTATTTT
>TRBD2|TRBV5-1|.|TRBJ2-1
CASGGLAGNNEQFF
TGCGCCAGCGGGGGGCTAGCGGGTAACAATGAGCAGTTCTTC
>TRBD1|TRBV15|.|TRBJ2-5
CATSRGQGLPQETQYF
TGTGCCACCAGCAGAGGACAGGGTCTTCCCCAAGAGACCCAGTACTTC
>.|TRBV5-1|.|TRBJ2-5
CASSWAVSEETQYF
TGCGCCAGCAGCTGGGCGGTCAGCGAGGAGACCCAGTACTTC
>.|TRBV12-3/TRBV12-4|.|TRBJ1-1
CASSFMPLPGVLNTEAFF
TGTGCCAGCAGTTTCATGCCCCTCCCAGGGGTCCTGAACACTGAAGCTTTCTTT
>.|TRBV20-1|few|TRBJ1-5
CSASGSQPQHF
TGCAGTGCGTCGGGAAGCCAGCCCCAGCATTTT